The 4 T cell receptor beta chains presented below share a single source sample, sequenced in a study of shared clonotypes between healthy human individuals. The assay was immunoSEQ multiplex PCR, and TCRdb's table has in-frame clones only and misses some. The data show some 240,000 clones, 65% seen once. Sequences were obtained from memory CD4+ T cells sorted from blood. The subset: CD45RA-negative fraction. These TCRs come from a man younger than 45 in good health.

The CDR3 here is CASSRTDESSYEQYF. Written as DNA, the CDR3 is TGCGCCAGCAGCCGAACGGACGAGAGCTCCTACGAGCAGTACTTC. The V gene is TRBV4-1, the J gene TRBJ2-7; D remains unclear. Germline CDR1 MGHRA, CDR2 YSYEKL. CDR3 length equals 15 residues. V was pared by 4 bases and J by 0 bases, with 13 bases between.

The gene calls are TRBV2 and TRBJ2-7; the match to TRBD2 covers 7 bases. Germline values: CDR1 SNHLY, CDR2 FYNNEI. V shed 6 bases, J shed 7 bases, and the junction held 6 bases outside the gene matches. The CDR3 contains 12 residues. The CDR3 DNA is TGTGCCAGCAGAGGGGACGGGGGGGAGCAGTACTTC. It specifies CASRGDGGEQYF.

This clone was seen a handful of times. This chain links TRBV28 with TRBJ2-3; 10 nucleotides line up with TRBD2. The germline gives CDR1 MDHEN, CDR2 SYDVKM. After removal of 6 bases from V and 2 bases from J, the junction contained 5 bases not matched to a gene. This CDR3 comprises 15 residues. The CDR3 DNA reads TGTGCCAGCAGCCCTAGCGGGGGATTCACAGATACGCAGTATTTT. Its protein is CASSPSGGFTDTQYF.

The V and J genes are TRBV18 and TRBJ2-7, with 7 bases identical to TRBD1. The trim removed 1 base at V and 8 bases at J, leaving 11 bases unmatched. The CDR3 has 15 amino acids. From germline, CDR1 is KGHSH and CDR2 LQKENI. CDR3 loop: CASSPRQGDVSKQYF. In DNA form, the CDR3 reads TGTGCCAGCTCACCACGACAGGGTGATGTTAGCAAGCAGTACTTC.